The 9 T cell receptor beta chains listed next were all sequenced from one sample in a study of T cells in Graves' hyperthyroidism and ophthalmopathy. Amplified regions were TCR beta CDR3 sequences from RNA transcripts. An initial round of RT-PCR targeting the TCR CDR3 relied on the HTBI primer set. In TCRdb, the multiplex PCR reads were re-called with MiXCR into one record per CDR3 protein. The sample holds 620,000 or so distinct CDR3 sequences, more than 12% seen once. Input material: blood. These TCRs come from a woman between 50 and 59 years old with Graves' ophthalmopathy.

This clonotype was detected only a few times. The genes are TRBV25-1 and TRBJ1-1; TRBD1 might be the D (6 bases). Per the germline V gene, CDR1 is MGHDK and CDR2 is SYGVNS. The V gene lost 5 bases and the J gene lost 0 bases, with 13 bases spanning the gap. The CDR3 sequence is 15 residues long. CDR3 loop: CASSTRTAMNTEAFF. DNA for the CDR3: TGTGCCAGCAGTACCCGGACAGCTATGAACACTGAAGCTTTCTTT.

In its sample, this clonotype was seen a few times. This sequence joins TRBV6-1 and TRBJ2-1; 8 bases are shared with TRBD2. CDR1 MNHNS and CDR2 SASEGT come from the germline V gene. The J segment lost 8 bases and the V segment lost 6 bases, leaving 3 bases of the junction unmatched. The CDR3 consists of 12 residues. Written as DNA, the CDR3 is TGTGCCAGCAGAGGGACTAGTCATGAGCAGTTCTTC. Amino acid sequence: CASRGTSHEQFF.

This clonotype was recorded many times. The genes are TRBV11-2 and TRBJ1-2; 7 bases are a match to TRBD1. CDR1 and CDR2 from the germline V gene are SGHAT and FQNNGV. The trim removed 7 bases at V and 8 bases at J, leaving 10 bases unmatched. The CDR3 spans 13 residues. The CDR3: CASTKKGAWGYTF. CDR3 bases: TGTGCCAGCACCAAGAAGGGGGCTTGGGGCTACACCTTC.

This clonotype was recorded many times. The chain employs TRBV5-1 and TRBJ2-1, with 11 bases matching TRBD2. This CDR3 region has 15 residues. The germline CDR1 and CDR2 sequences are SGHRS and YFSETQ. Unmatched junction bases numbered 4, after V lost 0 bases and J lost 8 bases. CDR3 DNA sequence: TGCGCCAGCAGCTTGGTCCTAGCGGGAGGCGATGAGCAGTTCTTC. Encoded protein: CASSLVLAGGDEQFF. Drawing the rest from reference TRBV5-1 and TRBJ2-1, the complete variable domain is KAGVTQTPRYLIKTRGQQVTLSCSPISGHRSVSWYQQTPGQGLQFLFEYFSETQRNKGNFPGRFSGRQFSNSRSEMNVSTLELGDSALYLCASSLVLAGGDEQFFGPGTRLTVL.

The rearrangement joins TRBV9 to TRBJ2-2; no definite D call. V was trimmed by 1 base and J by 0 bases, leaving 10 bases between them. Germline CDR1 is SGDLS and CDR2 is YYNGEE. This CDR3 contains 16 residues. The chain's CDR3 is CASSVRLVANTGELFF. Here the CDR3 DNA reads TGTGCCAGCAGCGTAAGGTTGGTCGCGAACACCGGGGAGCTGTTTTTT.

In this sample, this clonotype turned up a few times. The chain employs TRBV7-2 and TRBJ1-2; no clear D. The germline CDR1 and CDR2 sequences are SGHTA and FQGNSA. The CDR3 consists of 13 residues. V shed 1 base and J shed 5 bases, with 8 bases lying between them. This CDR3 is CASSLERLYGYTF. Written as DNA, the CDR3 is TGTGCCAGCAGCTTAGAGAGGTTATATGGCTACACCTTC.

The count of this clonotype is one. V and J are TRBV12-3 or TRBV12-4 and TRBJ2-7, with no clear D. CDR3 length: 11 amino acids. V lost 4 bases to trimming and J lost 6 bases, with 7 bases between them. The CDR3 sequence: CASSSGPEQYF. As DNA, the CDR3 is TGTGCCAGCAGTTCAGGTCCCGAGCAGTACTTC.

In this sample, this clonotype turned up many times. The chain couples TRBV2 to TRBJ1-1, with TRBD1 matching 11 bases. From germline, CDR1 is SNHLY and CDR2 FYNNEI. The CDR3 sequence is 15 residues long. V trimming: 7 bases; J trimming: 7 bases; junction bases outside the gene matches: 11. Here the CDR3 reads CASNPPGQGGIEAFF. CDR3 coding DNA: TGTGCCAGCAACCCCCCGGGACAGGGGGGGATTGAAGCTTTCTTT.

V and J are TRBV5-4 and TRBJ1-1, with D maybe TRBD1 (6 bases). From germline, CDR1 is SGHNT and CDR2 YYREEE (reference sequence). The CDR3 totals 14 residues. V dropped 5 bases and J dropped 0 bases, with 11 bases sitting between them. CDR3 DNA: TGTGCCAGCAGAGTGACAGGACTGAACACTGAAGCTTTCTTT. This gives the protein CASRVTGLNTEAFF.